A single sample is the source of the 24 T cell receptor beta chains below, sequenced in a study of shared clonotypes between healthy human individuals. The repertoire was sequenced with immunoSEQ multiplex PCR; TCRdb's copy has only in-frame clones and lacks some. The data show fewer than 1.4 million clones, about 80% seen once. Sequenced input: memory CD4+ T cells from PBMCs. The subset: CD45RA-negative fraction. The receptors here all came from a man between 18 and 29 years old in good health. Some clones in this sample may be carry-over from other donors' samples.

The chain combines TRBV6-1 with TRBJ2-7; D could derive from TRBD1 or TRBD2 (5 bases each). The CDR3 length is 13 residues. Trimming took 7 bases from V and 2 from J, leaving 12 bases between them. Germline V gene lookup returns CDR1 MNHNS and CDR2 SASEGT. CDR3 bases: TGTGCCAGCACGAGACGGGACCCCTACGAGCAGTACTTC. It specifies CASTRRDPYEQYF.

The gene calls are TRBV5-1 and TRBJ2-7; 10 bases are shared with TRBD2. Germline-derived CDR1 and CDR2 are SGHRS and YFSETQ. With V trimmed by 6 bases and J by 2 bases, 8 bases remained unmatched. This CDR3 is 15 amino acids long. The CDR3: CASTEGTSAAYEQYF. CDR3 sequence (DNA): TGCGCCAGCACAGAAGGGACTAGCGCGGCCTACGAGCAGTACTTC.

The V gene is TRBV10-1, the J gene TRBJ2-1, with 10 nucleotides matching TRBD2. The CDR3 spans 16 residues. Germline V lookup: CDR1 WNHNN, CDR2 SYGVQD (reference sequence). Trimming removed 1 base from V and 4 bases from J; junction bases left unmatched: 4. The CDR3 nucleotides are TGCGCCAGCAGTGAGTTTAGCGGGAGGAAATACAATGAGCAGTTCTTC. Protein: CASSEFSGRKYNEQFF.

The chain links TRBV7-6 to TRBJ2-3; perhaps TRBD2 as D (5 bases). The V gene's germline CDR1 is SGHVS and CDR2 FNYEAQ. V lost 8 bases and J lost 1, with 13 bases in between. The CDR3 consists of 14 residues. The CDR3 here is CASSPARGTDTQYF. Written as DNA, the CDR3 is TGTGCCAGCTCCCCGGCGAGGGGCACAGATACGCAGTATTTT.

Only a few counts were recorded for this clone. The rearrangement links TRBV29-1 to TRBJ2-2, with D perhaps given as TRBD1 or TRBD2 (6 bases each). The CDR3 is made up of 15 amino acids. V lost 1 base and J 3 bases, leaving 12 bases between the germline ends. The germline CDR1 and CDR2 sequences are SQVTM and ANQGSEA. The CDR3 sequence is CSVEGWGADTGELFF. The CDR3 region has the DNA TGCAGCGTTGAAGGTTGGGGGGCCGACACCGGGGAGCTGTTTTTT.

This rearrangement joins TRBV28 to TRBJ1-2, with a weak D call TRBD1 (6 bases). V lost 6 bases and J lost 6, with 17 bases in between. CDR1 is MDHEN, CDR2 SYDVKM, per germline. The CDR3 loop spans 14 amino acids. In DNA, the CDR3 is TGTGCCAGCAGACCACCAGGGGACGTCCATGGCTACACCTTC. It specifies CASRPPGDVHGYTF.

The chain combines TRBV28 with TRBJ1-4; unclear D gene. Trimming removed 6 bases from V and 8 bases from J, with 7 bases in between. The CDR3 covers 11 residues. CDR1 is MDHEN and CDR2 is SYDVKM in the germline V gene. The CDR3 sequence: CASSVSEKLFF. CDR3 sequence (DNA): TGTGCCAGCAGCGTCTCGGAAAAACTGTTTTTT.

CDR3 loop: CASSQSYSEPTISGNTIYF. CDR3 DNA: TGCGCCAGCAGTCAATCGTACTCGGAACCTACAATCTCTGGAAACACCATATATTTT. The genes are TRBV23-1 and TRBJ1-3, with unresolved D. Being an ORF, TRBV23-1 has a function that is uncertain. The V end was cut by 0 bases, the J end by 0 bases, with 18 bases between. The CDR3 covers 19 residues.

V is TRBV18 and J is TRBJ1-5; a possible D gene is TRBD1 (5 bases). This CDR3 spans 15 amino acids. V gave up 2 bases and J gave up 5 bases, with 13 bases separating them. Germline V gives CDR1 KGHSH, CDR2 LQKENI. CDR3 residues: CASSPSGTGYQPQHF. Here the CDR3 DNA reads TGTGCCAGCTCACCATCCGGGACGGGATATCAGCCCCAGCATTTT.

This clone was seen only a few times. The V gene is TRBV27, the J gene TRBJ1-4; 8 bases are a match to TRBD1. Germline CDR1 MNHEY, CDR2 SMNVEV (reference sequence). The CDR3 consists of 14 residues. Losses at the gene ends were 7 bases for V and 4 bases for J; bases not matched to a gene: 5. The CDR3 DNA reads as TGTGCCAGCAACTACAGGGGGGGTAATGAAAAACTGTTTTTT. As protein: CASNYRGGNEKLFF.

The chain carries TRBV4-1 and TRBJ2-1; 8 bases fit TRBD2. Germline CDR1 MGHRA, CDR2 YSYEKL. J was trimmed by 6 bases and V by 4 bases; bases with no gene match: 8. CDR3 size: 15 residues. CDR3 sequence reads: CASSPPGLVVNEQFF. The CDR3 region has the DNA TGCGCCAGCAGCCCCCCGGGACTAGTAGTCAATGAGCAGTTCTTC.

This clone has only a few counts. The chain uses TRBV4-1 and TRBJ2-7, with 8 bases matching TRBD1. This CDR3 contains 15 residues. The germline gives CDR1 MGHRA, CDR2 YSYEKL. With 3 bases clipped from V and 2 bases from J, the junction kept 6 bases outside the gene matches. The CDR3 loop reads CASSHPGQATYEQYF. The CDR3 coding sequence is TGCGCCAGCAGCCACCCGGGACAGGCCACCTACGAGCAGTACTTC.

The chain is built from TRBV18 and TRBJ1-5; no clear D gene. V lost 3 bases and J lost 0, with 6 bases in between. This CDR3 has 14 residues. The germline CDR1 and CDR2 sequences are KGHSH and LQKENI. CDR3 in DNA: TGTGCCAGCTCACCTACCTATAGCAATCAGCCCCAGCATTTT. Its translation: CASSPTYSNQPQHF.

This clone was detected a few times. This sample also contains other DNA sequences that code for the same CDR3. This chain uses TRBV6-5 with TRBJ2-5; 8 nucleotides align to TRBD1. The DNA end is more similar to TRBJ2-7, so the J call may be wrong. The CDR3 extends over 15 amino acids. CDR1 MNHEY and CDR2 SVGAGI come from the germline V gene. The CDR3 sequence is CASSYSPQGGYEQYF. The CDR3 DNA is TGTGCCAGCAGTTACTCGCCACAGGGGGGATACGAGCAGTACTTC.

The chain has TRBV5-6 and TRBJ1-2, with 12 bases that match TRBD1. The CDR3 is 16 residues long. The junction had 12 bases not matched to a gene; V was cut back by 7 bases and J by 5 bases. Germline loops: CDR1 SGHDT, CDR2 YYEEEE. CDR3 sequence: CASGAAGTGGRYGYTF. CDR3 bases: TGTGCCAGCGGCGCTGCCGGGACAGGGGGCCGGTATGGCTACACCTTC.

This clone was seen only once. The CDR3 DNA reads as TGTGCCAGCAGTTTTAGGAGGGCCTCTGGAAACACCATATATTTT. It is translated as CASSFRRASGNTIYF. The chain recombines TRBV28 with TRBJ1-3; D not resolved. Per the germline V gene, CDR1 is MDHEN and CDR2 is SYDVKM. The CDR3 runs 15 residues. Trimming shortened V by 3 bases and J by 0 bases, and 9 bases separated the two germline ends.

The chain is built from TRBV25-1 and TRBJ2-3; 9 nucleotides align to TRBD2. V trimming: 3 bases; J trimming: 4 bases; junction bases outside the gene matches: 8. Germline CDR1 and CDR2: MGHDK and SYGVNS. The CDR3 is made up of 16 amino acids. CDR3 loop: CASSDLSGGGSDTQYF. CDR3 nucleotides: TGTGCCAGCAGTGATCTTAGCGGGGGAGGATCAGATACGCAGTATTTT.

The chain is built from TRBV30 and TRBJ1-2; 9 bases are a match to TRBD1. This CDR3 contains 16 residues. Trimming cost V 4 bases and J 4 bases; bases outside gene matches: 13. Germline-derived CDR1 and CDR2 are GTSNPN and SVGIG (reference sequence). The CDR3 nucleotides read TGTGCCTGGAATCCCCCGGGACAGGGTTGGGCCTATGGCTACACCTTC. Translating gives CAWNPPGQGWAYGYTF.

The rearrangement joins TRBV30 to TRBJ2-3, with D tentatively TRBD1 or TRBD2 (6 bases each). V was pared by 7 bases and J by 6 bases, with 23 bases between. In germline, CDR1 is GTSNPN, CDR2 SVGIG (reference sequence). CDR3 size: 15 residues. The CDR3 protein is CASGGAYLTGDTQYF. Written as DNA, the CDR3 is TGTGCCTCGGGCGGGGCTTACCTAACAGGGGATACGCAGTATTTT.

This clone was seen just once. The sample has other DNA sequences that encode this CDR3 too. The chain couples TRBV7-2 to TRBJ2-7; 12 positions match TRBD2. Trimming took 6 bases from V and 2 from J; bases not matched to a gene: 5. The CDR3 has 15 residues. Germline CDR1 SGHTA, CDR2 FQGNSA. This CDR3 reads CASSPLAGGPYEQYF. The CDR3 DNA follows: TGTGCCAGCAGTCCACTAGCGGGAGGCCCCTACGAGCAGTACTTC.

To note about this clone: The junction shows a germline mismatch at one end, possibly a read error. The chain is built from TRBV28 and TRBJ1-1; no definite D call. Germline V lookup: CDR1 MDHEN, CDR2 SYDVKM. This CDR3 contains 11 residues. CDR3 sequence: CASSLKTEAFF. The CDR3, as DNA: TGTGCCAGCAGTTTGAAGACTGAAGCTTTCTTT.

This clone has a handful of counts. The chain employs TRBV7-9 and TRBJ2-3; D ambiguous. Germline V gives CDR1 SEHNR, CDR2 FQNEAQ (reference sequence). This CDR3 is 13 amino acids long. The germline V and J ends were trimmed by 4 bases and 0 bases, with 5 bases remaining between them. The CDR3 is CASSWPSTDTQYF. The CDR3 region has the DNA TGTGCCAGCAGCTGGCCTAGCACAGATACGCAGTATTTT.

The gene calls are TRBV19 and TRBJ2-3; TRBD2 matches at 11 bases. CDR3 length: 15 amino acids. The germline V gene has CDR1 LNHDA and CDR2 SQIVND (reference sequence). The ends lost 5 bases at V and 5 bases at J; junction bases unmatched: 6. This chain's CDR3 is CASSLTGTSGDTQYF. The CDR3, as DNA: TGTGCCAGTAGTCTGACCGGGACTAGCGGAGATACGCAGTATTTT. Filled out from reference TRBV19 and TRBJ2-3, the complete variable domain reads DGGITQSPKYLFRKEGQNVTLSCEQNLNHDAMYWYRQDPGQGLRLIYYSQIVNDFQKGDIAEGYSVSREKKESFPLTVTSAQKNPTAFYLCASSLTGTSGDTQYFGPGTRLTVL.

This rearrangement joins TRBV5-4 to TRBJ2-1; D possibly uses TRBD1 or TRBD2 (5 bases each). The CDR3 consists of 13 residues. Germline CDR1 SGHNT, CDR2 YYREEE (reference sequence). Trimming pared 4 bases from V and 12 bases from J, leaving 17 bases between. The CDR3 DNA reads as TGTGCCAGCAGCCTCACCGGGACCGATGGGCAGTTCTTC. Residues: CASSLTGTDGQFF.